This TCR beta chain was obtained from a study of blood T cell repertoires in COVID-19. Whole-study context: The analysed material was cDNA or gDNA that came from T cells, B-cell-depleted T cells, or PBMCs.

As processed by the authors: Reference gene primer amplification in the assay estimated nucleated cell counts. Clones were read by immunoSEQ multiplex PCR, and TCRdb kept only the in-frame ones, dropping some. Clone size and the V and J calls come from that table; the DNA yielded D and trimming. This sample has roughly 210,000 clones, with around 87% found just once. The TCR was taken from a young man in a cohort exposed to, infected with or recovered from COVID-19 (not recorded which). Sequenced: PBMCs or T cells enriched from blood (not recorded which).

The CDR3 nucleotides are TGTGCCAGCAGCCCGAGCGGGGAGACAGATACGCAGTATTTT. It translates to CASSPSGETDTQYF. The chain joins TRBV7-3 to TRBJ2-3, with 7 bases fitting TRBD2. Germline V gene data show CDR1 as SGHTA and CDR2 as FQGTGA. The ends lost 5 bases at V and 3 bases at J; junction bases unmatched: 5. The CDR3 spans 14 residues.